A single sample gave rise to the 24 T cell receptor beta chains below, sequenced in a study of control samples from healthy donors and cancer patients (dated by TCRdb to about 2020). The library relied on the immunoSEQ multiplex PCR assay. TCRdb re-hosts the immuneACCESS table, in-frame sequences only. Its copies lack some clones; in the studies checked, an unresolved V gene accounts for under half of them, and the cause for the rest is not known. The sample records about 180,000 clones, roughly 90% of which are singletons. The top ten clonotypes cover 1.3% to 1.5% of the sample. The sample was blood. These receptors all stem from a woman aged 45-65 years in good health.

The chain joins TRBV28 to TRBJ1-2, with a weak D call TRBD1 (5 bases). Trimming removed 4 bases at V and 4 bases at J, with 13 bases between. The CDR3 extends over 14 amino acids. Germline V gene data show CDR1 as MDHEN and CDR2 as SYDVKM. Here the CDR3 reads CASSSSDGTYGYTF. Written as DNA, the CDR3 is TGTGCCAGCAGTTCCTCGGACGGGACCTATGGCTACACCTTC.

The chain carries TRBV5-1 and TRBJ1-2; TRBD1 might be the D (5 bases). Deletions cut 0 bases from V and 4 bases from J, with 16 bases between. CDR1 and CDR2 from the germline V gene are SGHRS and YFSETQ. This CDR3 is 16 amino acids long. The CDR3 DNA sequence: TGCGCCAGCAGCTTGGATCTCGGGACGGGATCCTATGGCTACACCTTC. Protein product: CASSLDLGTGSYGYTF.

The rearrangement uses TRBV19 and TRBJ2-5, with D maybe TRBD1 (5 bases). V was shortened by 0 bases and J by 5 bases, with 13 bases between the two germline ends. The CDR3 sequence is 15 residues long. The germline V gene encodes CDR1 LNHDA and CDR2 SQIVND (reference sequence). CDR3 sequence (DNA): TGTGCCAGTAGTATAGAGGGCAGGGTACGGGAGACCCAGTACTTC. As protein: CASSIEGRVRETQYF.

In the case of this clone: The sample carries other DNA sequences with the same CDR3. CDR3 in amino acids: CASSLGQGSYGYTF. In DNA, the CDR3 is TGTGCCAGCAGTTTGGGGCAGGGTTCTTATGGCTACACCTTC. The gene calls are TRBV28 and TRBJ1-2, with D possibly being TRBD1 (5 bases). The CDR3 consists of 14 residues. Germline loops: CDR1 MDHEN, CDR2 SYDVKM. The germline V and J ends were trimmed by 3 bases and 5 bases, with 13 bases remaining between them.

The CDR3 loop reads CASSQQGPSEAFF. The CDR3, as DNA: TGTGCCAGCAGTCAACAGGGACCCTCTGAAGCTTTCTTT. The chain employs TRBV2 and TRBJ1-1, with D maybe TRBD1 (6 bases). Deletions cut 5 bases from V and 6 bases from J, with 13 bases between. This CDR3 has 13 residues. The germline gives CDR1 SNHLY, CDR2 FYNNEI.

This clone was seen once. This chain joins TRBV5-1 and TRBJ2-1; D may be TRBD2 (6 bases). Germline CDR1 SGHRS, CDR2 YFSETQ. The CDR3 contains 14 residues. Trimming pared 0 bases from V and 6 bases from J, leaving 10 bases between. This CDR3 is CASSLGLVVNEQFF. CDR3 DNA sequence: TGCGCCAGCAGCTTGGGACTAGTAGTCAATGAGCAGTTCTTC.

The rearrangement uses TRBV24-1 and TRBJ1-4, with 9 bases aligning to TRBD1. J lost 10 bases, V lost 1 base, and 6 bases had no gene match. CDR1 is KGHDR, CDR2 SFDVKD, per germline. The CDR3 length is 15 residues. The CDR3 spells CATSDLSDRGGKLFF. Written as DNA, the CDR3 is TGTGCCACCAGTGATTTATCGGACAGGGGCGGAAAACTGTTTTTT.

The chain recombines TRBV5-1 with TRBJ2-1; no firm D call. Germline V gives CDR1 SGHRS, CDR2 YFSETQ. The length of the CDR3 is 15 residues. V dropped 1 base and J dropped 7 bases, with 15 bases sitting between them. As DNA, the CDR3 is TGCGCCAGCAGCTTGTTGGGTGATGGCACAAATGAGCAGTTCTTC. Its protein product is CASSLLGDGTNEQFF.

V gene TRBV7-9 combines with J gene TRBJ2-3; D might be TRBD1 (6 bases). Germline CDR1 is SEHNR and CDR2 is FQNEAQ (reference sequence). V was trimmed by 5 bases and J by 8 bases, leaving 11 bases between them. The CDR3 is made up of 12 amino acids. The CDR3 loop reads CASSPAGATQYF. CDR3 DNA sequence: TGTGCCAGCAGCCCCGCAGGGGCTACGCAGTATTTT.

This clone was recorded once. The chain is built from TRBV11-2 and TRBJ1-1; no definite D call. This CDR3 has 16 amino acids. Per germline, CDR1 SGHAT and CDR2 FQNNGV. The germline V and J ends were trimmed by 4 bases and 1 base, with 16 bases remaining between them. Here the CDR3 DNA reads TGTGCCAGCAGCTCCGGAGAGATTACAGAGAACACTGAAGCTTTCTTT. Translation: CASSSGEITENTEAFF.

The V call is TRBV5-1, the J call TRBJ2-1; 7 nucleotides match TRBD1. Germline V gene lookup returns CDR1 SGHRS and CDR2 YFSETQ. The V segment lost 4 bases and the J segment 7 bases; nucleotides outside the gene matches: 11. This CDR3 is built from 15 residues. The CDR3 protein is CASSPTGTQNNEQFF. For the CDR3, the DNA is TGCGCCAGCAGCCCGACAGGGACACAGAATAATGAGCAGTTCTTC. The full variable domain, in which reference TRBV5-1 and TRBJ2-1 provide the parts outside the CDR3, is KAGVTQTPRYLIKTRGQQVTLSCSPISGHRSVSWYQQTPGQGLQFLFEYFSETQRNKGNFPGRFSGRQFSNSRSEMNVSTLELGDSALYLCASSPTGTQNNEQFFGPGTRLTVL.

The J gene is TRBJ1-6, the V gene TRBV4-3; no clear D gene. V was shortened by 0 bases and J by 10 bases, with 13 bases between the two germline ends. CDR1 and CDR2 (germline): LGHNA, YSLEER. This CDR3 comprises 15 residues. CDR3 bases: TGCGCCAGCAGCCAAGACTTGGCAGAGGGATCACCCCTCCACTTT. This encodes CASSQDLAEGSPLHF.

The V and J genes are TRBV6-1 and TRBJ1-5; tentative D call: TRBD1 (5 bases). The germline V gene has CDR1 MNHNS and CDR2 SASEGT. V lost 2 bases to trimming and J lost 1 base, with 12 bases between them. The CDR3 extends over 16 amino acids. The CDR3: CASSEFPRGSNQPQHF. The CDR3 DNA reads as TGTGCCAGCAGTGAATTCCCCCGGGGGAGCAATCAGCCCCAGCATTTT.

The chain joins TRBV24-1 to TRBJ2-6; 7 bases map to TRBD1. This CDR3 comprises 14 residues. Germline V lookup: CDR1 KGHDR, CDR2 SFDVKD. V shed 7 bases, J shed 2 bases, and the junction held 1 base outside the gene matches. This chain's CDR3 is CATSQGAGANVLTF. CDR3 sequence (DNA): TGTGCCACCAGCCAGGGGGCTGGGGCCAACGTCCTGACTTTC.

The CDR3: CAWKGAGNTEAFF. CDR3 in DNA: TGTGCCTGGAAGGGGGCAGGGAACACTGAAGCTTTCTTT. The V and J genes are TRBV30 and TRBJ1-1; 7 nucleotides agree with TRBD1. The CDR3 runs to 13 residues. Unmatched junction bases numbered 3, after V lost 4 bases and J lost 1 base. Germline CDR1 GTSNPN, CDR2 SVGIG (reference sequence).

The chain couples TRBV10-3 to TRBJ2-3; D gene ambiguous. CDR1 ENHRY and CDR2 SYGVKD come from the germline V gene. The CDR3 covers 13 residues. V lost 3 bases, J lost 8 bases, and 12 bases lay in between. CDR3 sequence (DNA): TGTGCCATCAGTGATAGCAGGACGGGTACGCAGTATTTT. It translates to CAISDSRTGTQYF.

The chain links TRBV5-4 to TRBJ2-5; 9 nucleotides agree with TRBD2. The J segment lost 4 bases and the V segment lost 4 bases, leaving 5 bases of the junction unmatched. The CDR3 contains 14 residues. Germline CDR1 reads SGHNT; CDR2 reads YYREEE (reference sequence). As DNA, the CDR3 is TGTGCCAGCAGCCCGACTAGCGGTGGAGAGACCCAGTACTTC. Amino acids: CASSPTSGGETQYF.

The V and J genes are TRBV3-1 (or the pseudogene TRBV3-2) and TRBJ1-1, with D possibly being TRBD1 (6 bases). V was trimmed by 4 bases and J by 10 bases, leaving 13 bases between them. This CDR3 spans 12 amino acids. Germline CDR1 is LGHDT and CDR2 is YNNKEL (reference sequence). CDR3 residues: CASSRQGWRAFF. The CDR3 region has the DNA TGTGCCAGCAGCCGCCAGGGGTGGCGAGCTTTCTTT.

The genes are TRBV19 and TRBJ2-5, with D tentatively TRBD2 (6 bases). Trimming pared 5 bases from V and 4 bases from J, leaving 11 bases between. The CDR3 spans 13 residues. Germline CDR1 reads LNHDA; CDR2 reads SQIVND (reference sequence). In DNA form, the CDR3 reads TGTGCCAGTAGTTGGCAGGGAGGAGAGACCCAGTACTTC. This sequence encodes CASSWQGGETQYF.

The CDR3 region is CASSLGSFGQPQHF. As DNA, the CDR3 is TGTGCCAGCAGCTTAGGCAGCTTCGGTCAGCCCCAGCATTTT. The J gene is TRBJ1-5, the V gene TRBV7-2; D is uncertain. The CDR3 loop spans 14 amino acids. Trimming took off 1 base at V and 6 bases at J, with 10 bases between the two ends. Germline values: CDR1 SGHTA, CDR2 FQGNSA.

This clone was seen just once. This rearrangement joins TRBV3-1 (or the pseudogene TRBV3-2) to TRBJ2-5; 7 bases align to TRBD1. V was clipped by 1 base and J by 7 bases; unmatched bases: 15. CDR1 and CDR2 (germline): LGHDT, YNNKEL (reference sequence). This CDR3 has 17 residues. Here the CDR3 reads CASSQGATGYLGGTQYF. DNA of the CDR3: TGTGCCAGCAGCCAAGGGGCGACAGGGTACCTTGGGGGGACCCAGTACTTC.

V and J are TRBV7-3 and TRBJ2-7; D is unresolved. The V and J ends lost 0 bases and 1 base respectively, with 10 bases between them. Germline CDR1 is SGHTA and CDR2 is FQGTGA. This CDR3 spans 15 amino acids. CDR3 in amino acids: CASSLTPSYSYEQYF. DNA for the CDR3: TGTGCCAGCAGCTTAACCCCATCATATTCCTACGAGCAGTACTTC.

The chain joins TRBV6-2 or TRBV6-3 to TRBJ2-2; TRBD1 is a possible D gene (5 bases). CDR3 length: 15 residues. V was clipped by 4 bases and J by 0 bases, with 9 bases between them. CDR1 and CDR2 (germline): MNHEY, SVGEGT. The CDR3 reads CASSFQGANTGELFF. The CDR3, as DNA: TGTGCCAGCAGTTTTCAGGGTGCGAACACCGGGGAGCTGTTTTTT.

The chain uses TRBV6-6 and TRBJ2-7; 11 positions agree with TRBD1. V lost 2 bases to trimming and J lost 4 bases; unmatched junction nucleotides: 4. Germline CDR1 and CDR2: MNHNY and SVGAGI (reference sequence). The CDR3 has 15 residues. This CDR3 reads CASSYLGQGAYEQYF. The DNA for the CDR3 is TGTGCCAGCAGTTACCTCGGACAGGGGGCGTACGAGCAGTACTTC.